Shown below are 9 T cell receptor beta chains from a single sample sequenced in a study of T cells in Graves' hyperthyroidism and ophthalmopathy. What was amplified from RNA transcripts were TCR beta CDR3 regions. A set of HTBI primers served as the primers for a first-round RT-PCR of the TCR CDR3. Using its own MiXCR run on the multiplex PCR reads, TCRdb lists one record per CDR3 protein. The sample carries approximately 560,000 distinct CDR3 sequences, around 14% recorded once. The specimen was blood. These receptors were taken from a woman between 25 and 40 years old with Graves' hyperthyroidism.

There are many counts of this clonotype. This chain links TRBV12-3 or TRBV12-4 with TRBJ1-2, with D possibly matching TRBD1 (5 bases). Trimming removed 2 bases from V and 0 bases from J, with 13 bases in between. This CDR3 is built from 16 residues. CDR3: CASSLSGTTANYGYTF. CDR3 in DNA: TGTGCCAGCAGTTTATCCGGGACTACAGCTAACTATGGCTACACCTTC.

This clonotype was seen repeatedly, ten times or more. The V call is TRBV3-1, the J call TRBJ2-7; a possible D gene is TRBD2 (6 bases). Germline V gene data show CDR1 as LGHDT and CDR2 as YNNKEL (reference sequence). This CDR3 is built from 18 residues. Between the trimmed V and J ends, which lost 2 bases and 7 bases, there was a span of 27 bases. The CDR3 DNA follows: TGTGCCAGCAGCCAAAGAAGGAGTGCGGGACTGGGGGTAGGAGAGCAGTACTTC. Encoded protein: CASSQRRSAGLGVGEQYF.

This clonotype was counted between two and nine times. The DNA of the CDR3 is TGTGCCAGCAGCGCTATCGGGACAGATACGCAGTATTTT. Translation: CASSAIGTDTQYF. V usage is TRBV5-4 and J usage is TRBJ2-3, with D hard to call. Germline assignment: CDR1 SGHNT and CDR2 YYREEE (reference sequence). CDR3 length: 13 residues. Trimming took off 4 bases at V and 3 bases at J, with 9 bases between the two ends. Supplemented by reference TRBV5-4 and TRBJ2-3, the full variable domain reads ETGVTQSPTHLIKTRGQQVTLRCSSQSGHNTVSWYQQALGQGPQFIFQYYREEENGRGNFPPRFSGLQFPNYSSELNVNALELDDSALYLCASSAIGTDTQYFGPGTRLTVL.

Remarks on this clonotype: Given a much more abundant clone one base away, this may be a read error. This CDR3 reads CASSYAISGGYFFEQYF. The CDR3 DNA is TGTGCCAGCAGTTACGCCATTAGCGGGGGGTACTTTTTTGAGCAGTACTTC. This chain joins TRBV28 and TRBJ2-7; 10 bases are shared with TRBD2. CDR1 and CDR2 from the germline V gene are MDHEN and SYDVKM. J lost 7 bases, V lost 4 bases, and 16 bases had no gene match. This CDR3 contains 17 residues.

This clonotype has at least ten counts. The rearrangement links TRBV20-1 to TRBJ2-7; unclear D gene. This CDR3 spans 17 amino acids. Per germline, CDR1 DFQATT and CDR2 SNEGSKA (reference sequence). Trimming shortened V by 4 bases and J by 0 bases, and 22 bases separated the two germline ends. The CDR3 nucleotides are TGCAGTGCTACCCCCTACTTCCTGAGTGGGTCCTCCTACGAGCAGTACTTC. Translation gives CSATPYFLSGSSYEQYF.

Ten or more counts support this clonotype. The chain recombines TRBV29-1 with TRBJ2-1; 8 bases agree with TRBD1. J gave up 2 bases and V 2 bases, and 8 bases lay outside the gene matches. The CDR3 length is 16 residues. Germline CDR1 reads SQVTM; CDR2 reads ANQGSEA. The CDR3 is CSVEPRTGWTYNEQFF. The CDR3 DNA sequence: TGCAGCGTTGAACCCCGGACAGGGTGGACCTACAATGAGCAGTTCTTC.

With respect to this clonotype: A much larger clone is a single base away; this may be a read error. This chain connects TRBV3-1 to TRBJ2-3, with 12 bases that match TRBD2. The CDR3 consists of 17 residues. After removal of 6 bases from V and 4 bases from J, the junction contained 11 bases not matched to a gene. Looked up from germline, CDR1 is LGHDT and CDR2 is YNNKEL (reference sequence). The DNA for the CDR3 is TGTGCCAGCAGGCAGGTCCTAGCGGGAGGGCTCGCAGATACGCAGTATTTT. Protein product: CASRQVLAGGLADTQYF.

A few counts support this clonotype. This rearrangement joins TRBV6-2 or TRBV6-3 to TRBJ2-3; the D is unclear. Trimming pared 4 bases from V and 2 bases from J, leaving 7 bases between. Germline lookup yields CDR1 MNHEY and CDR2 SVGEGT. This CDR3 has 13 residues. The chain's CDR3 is CASSFKVTDTQYF. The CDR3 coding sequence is TGTGCCAGCAGTTTCAAGGTCACAGATACGCAGTATTTT.

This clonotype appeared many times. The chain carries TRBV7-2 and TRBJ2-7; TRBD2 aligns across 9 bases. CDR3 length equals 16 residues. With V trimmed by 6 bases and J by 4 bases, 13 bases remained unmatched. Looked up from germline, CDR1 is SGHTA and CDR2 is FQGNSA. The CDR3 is CASSPTPAGGPYEQYF. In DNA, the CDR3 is TGTGCCAGCAGTCCTACTCCCGCGGGAGGGCCGTACGAGCAGTACTTC. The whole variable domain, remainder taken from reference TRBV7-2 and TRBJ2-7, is GAGVSQSPSNKVTEKGKDVELRCDPISGHTALYWYRQSLGQGLEFLIYFQGNSAPDKSGLPSDRFSAERTGGSVSTLTIQRTQQEDSAVYLCASSPTPAGGPYEQYFGPGTRLTVT.